This T cell receptor (beta chain) was observed in a study of T cell responses to AZD1222 COVID-19 vaccine. To note about this clone: Antigen specificity is unknown.

Notes on the study in general: Repertoires were obtained only post-peak T cell response. The study found vaccine-associated CD4 TCRs spanning spike, dominant at 160-218 and 743-854.

The length of the CDR3 is 14 residues. In germline, CDR1 is LNHDA, CDR2 SQIVND (reference sequence). The J segment lost 3 bases and the V segment lost 4 bases, leaving 5 bases of the junction unmatched. Repertoires were generated with immunoSEQ multiplex PCR, while TCRdb's copy carries only in-frame clones and drops some. This table holds 160,000 or so clones, approximately 94% found once. Here the sequenced sample was peripheral blood, taken on day 0 of AZD1222 vaccination. The source of this sequence is an adult in good health. V and J are TRBV19 and TRBJ1-2, with 7 bases fitting TRBD1. CDR3 protein: CASSSSGQYYGYTF. CDR3 nucleotide sequence: TGTGCCAGTAGTAGCTCGGGACAGTACTATGGCTACACCTTC.